One and the same sample provided the 21 T cell receptor beta chains below, sequenced in a study of vaccination effects on CD4 cells after COVID-19 (dated 2022 in TCRdb). The library came from the immunoSEQ multiplex PCR assay. Entries here come from immuneACCESS through TCRdb and include only in-frame sequences with V and J called. Some clones fail to appear in such tables; in the studies checked, an unresolved V gene covers under half of the shortfall, and the cause of the remainder is unknown. The sample table shows 65,000 to 90,000 clones, and about four fifths are seen once. Of the sample, around 3.2% falls within the top ten clones. The ViraFEST assay stimulated PBMC with viral peptide pools and then used TCR sequencing to identify antigen-specific CD4+ T cell clonotypes by expansion. After approximately eleven days of culture, CD4+ T cells were isolated with the EasySep CD4+ T cell isolation kit. Healthy vaccine recipients had no prior SARS-CoV-2 infection, confirmed by negative nucleocapsid antibodies before and after vaccination.

Their specific antigens are unknown. The source material was CD4+ T cells from PBMCs cultured with HCoV-NL63 spike peptides, sampled before COVID-19 vaccination. In the paper's terms, the cell subset or site label means: HCoV-NL63 spike overlapping peptide pool stimulation. These receptors were obtained from a human donor who received a COVID-19 vaccine.

The rearrangement links TRBV7-3 to TRBJ1-2; possibly TRBD1 for D (5 bases). The CDR3 has 14 residues. Germline CDR1 and CDR2: SGHTA and FQGTGA. Trimming left V 1 base short and J 3 bases short, with 9 bases between. The DNA of the CDR3 is TGTGCCAGCAGCTTAAACGGCAGGGACTATGGCTACACCTTC. Amino acids: CASSLNGRDYGYTF.

The CDR3 sequence: CASSFRESPLHF. The CDR3 DNA follows: TGTGCCAGCAGTTTTCGGGAATCACCCCTCCACTTT. The chain combines TRBV12-3 or TRBV12-4 with TRBJ1-6; D ambiguous. V was clipped by 3 bases and J by 10 bases, with 7 bases between them. The CDR3 runs to 12 residues.

This chain joins TRBV7-8 and TRBJ1-5; no reliable D call. V lost 5 bases and J 0 bases, leaving 8 bases between the germline ends. The CDR3 is 14 amino acids. Germline V gene sequence: CDR1 SGHVS, CDR2 FQNEAQ. The CDR3 sequence is CASSPQVSNQPQHF. CDR3 bases: TGTGCCAGCAGCCCCCAGGTTAGCAATCAGCCCCAGCATTTT.

This chain uses TRBV11-2 with TRBJ1-4; D not resolved. The CDR3 covers 14 residues. V dropped 6 bases and J dropped 3 bases, with 11 bases sitting between them. Germline V lookup: CDR1 SGHAT, CDR2 FQNNGV. For the CDR3, the DNA is TGTGCCAGCAGTCTCCGGGCCGCTAATGAAAAACTGTTTTTT. Protein product: CASSLRAANEKLFF.

J is TRBJ1-5 and V is TRBV28; D not certain. CDR1 is MDHEN and CDR2 is SYDVKM in the germline V gene. V was cut by 4 bases and J by 7 bases, with 8 bases left in between. The CDR3 covers 12 residues. As DNA, the CDR3 is TGTGCCAGCAGTTCAGGCGGACAGCCCCAGCATTTT. Its protein product is CASSSGGQPQHF.

CDR3 in amino acids: CASSYGTGVAHTEAFF. CDR3 coding DNA: TGTGCCAGCAGTTACGGGACAGGTGTAGCACACACTGAAGCTTTCTTT. V usage is TRBV6-6 and J usage is TRBJ1-1; 8 bases are shared with TRBD1. In germline, CDR1 is MNHNY, CDR2 SVGAGI (reference sequence). V dropped 2 bases and J dropped 3; count of bases not matched to a gene: 8. CDR3 length: 16 residues.

This clone was seen a single time. The CDR3 DNA sequence: TGTGCCAGCAGTTACCTCTCGGCAGGGCTCAACAATGAGCAGTTCTTC. Translating it yields CASSYLSAGLNNEQFF. The chain carries TRBV6-5 and TRBJ2-1; perhaps TRBD1 as D (5 bases). The CDR3 has 16 amino acids. The V gene's germline CDR1 is MNHEY and CDR2 SVGAGI. Between the trimmed V and J ends, which lost 2 bases and 5 bases, there was a span of 16 bases.

V and J are TRBV5-1 and TRBJ1-1, with D unclear. The CDR3 contains 13 residues. With 5 bases removed from V and 2 bases from J, the gap between germline ends came to 10 bases. Germline V CDR1 and CDR2: SGHRS, YFSETQ. This chain's CDR3 is CASSATVNTEAFF. The CDR3, as DNA: TGCGCCAGCAGTGCGACGGTCAACACTGAAGCTTTCTTT. The full variable domain, in which reference TRBV5-1 and TRBJ1-1 provide the parts outside the CDR3, is KAGVTQTPRYLIKTRGQQVTLSCSPISGHRSVSWYQQTPGQGLQFLFEYFSETQRNKGNFPGRFSGRQFSNSRSEMNVSTLELGDSALYLCASSATVNTEAFFGQGTRLTVV.

This clone has just a few counts. V is TRBV6-2 or TRBV6-3 and J is TRBJ1-5; D is uncertain. V was shortened by 5 bases and J by 7 bases, with 18 bases between the two germline ends. In germline, CDR1 is MNHEY, CDR2 SVGEGT. This CDR3 has 15 amino acids. The CDR3 is CASSNPDGPWQPQHF. CDR3 bases: TGTGCCAGCAGTAACCCGGACGGACCCTGGCAGCCCCAGCATTTT.

This sequence joins TRBV5-1 and TRBJ1-2, with 7 bases matching TRBD1. Per germline, CDR1 SGHRS and CDR2 YFSETQ. The ends lost 4 bases at V and 3 bases at J; junction bases unmatched: 6. This CDR3 contains 14 residues. The CDR3 DNA is TGCGCCAGCAGCACCCACACAGGGGACTATGGCTACACCTTC. This gives the protein CASSTHTGDYGYTF.

This chain connects TRBV7-6 to TRBJ2-1; 7 bases map to TRBD1. From germline, CDR1 is SGHVS and CDR2 FNYEAQ. The J segment lost 3 bases and the V segment lost 1 base, leaving 3 bases of the junction unmatched. This CDR3 is 15 amino acids long. The DNA of the CDR3 is TGTGCCAGCAGCTTAGTGCCAGGGGGCTACAATGAGCAGTTCTTC. This gives the protein CASSLVPGGYNEQFF.

The genes are TRBV3-1 (or the pseudogene TRBV3-2) and TRBJ2-5, with TRBD1 matching 8 bases. V lost 3 bases, J lost 1 base, and 7 bases stayed unmatched. CDR3 length: 16 residues. Germline assignment: CDR1 LGHDT and CDR2 YNNKEL (reference sequence). DNA of the CDR3: TGTGCCAGCAGCCAGACGACAGGGGCGGGCCAAGAGACCCAGTACTTC. Translation: CASSQTTGAGQETQYF.

J is TRBJ2-5 and V is TRBV7-9, with TRBD1 matching 7 bases. The germline gives CDR1 SEHNR, CDR2 FQNEAQ (reference sequence). With 7 bases clipped from V and 1 base from J, the junction kept 6 bases outside the gene matches. CDR3 length: 14 residues. The CDR3 region has the DNA TGTGCCAGCAAGGTAGGGGGCAGCCAAGAGACCCAGTACTTC. It translates to CASKVGGSQETQYF.

The chain combines TRBV6-1 with TRBJ1-4; the match to TRBD1 covers 7 bases. With V trimmed by 3 bases and J by 4 bases, 8 bases remained unmatched. Germline loops: CDR1 MNHNS, CDR2 SASEGT. This CDR3 spans 16 amino acids. The CDR3: CASSDQPGQNNEKLFF. In DNA, the CDR3 is TGTGCCAGCAGTGACCAACCGGGACAGAATAATGAAAAACTGTTTTTT.

The chain employs TRBV5-1 and TRBJ1-2; TRBD1 is a possible D gene (5 bases). From germline, CDR1 is SGHRS and CDR2 YFSETQ. Between the trimmed V and J ends, which lost 4 bases and 2 bases, there was a span of 12 bases. This CDR3 spans 14 amino acids. CDR3 residues: CASSTSGTNYGYTF. CDR3 nucleotides: TGCGCCAGCAGCACCTCAGGGACCAACTATGGCTACACCTTC.

This sequence joins TRBV7-2 and TRBJ2-2, with D perhaps assigned TRBD1 or TRBD2 (5 bases each). V was pared by 5 bases and J by 3 bases, with 10 bases between. CDR3 length: 14 residues. Germline V gene data show CDR1 as SGHTA and CDR2 as FQGNSA. CDR3 protein: CASSHQGDTGELFF. In nucleotides, the CDR3 is TGTGCCAGCAGCCATCAGGGAGACACCGGGGAGCTGTTTTTT.

In nucleotides, the CDR3 is TGTGCCAGTGCGGCGGGACACCTCTCCTACAATGAGCAGTTCTTC. Translating it yields CASAAGHLSYNEQFF. V usage is TRBV27 and J usage is TRBJ2-1; tentatively, D is TRBD1 or TRBD2 (6 bases each). Germline CDR1 is MNHEY and CDR2 is SMNVEV (reference sequence). This CDR3 is built from 15 residues. Trimming left V 9 bases short and J 0 bases short, with 15 bases between.

The rearrangement links TRBV4-1 to TRBJ2-7, with D possibly being TRBD1 (5 bases). Germline V CDR1 and CDR2: MGHRA, YSYEKL. CDR3 size: 14 residues. V lost 2 bases to trimming and J lost 4 bases, with 12 bases between them. The CDR3 DNA sequence: TGCGCCAGCAGCCAACAAACTCAGGGTTACGAGCAGTACGTC. Protein sequence: CASSQQTQGYEQYV.

The chain carries TRBV4-3 and TRBJ2-3; unclear D gene. Germline CDR1 LGHNA, CDR2 YSLEER. V lost 2 bases to trimming and J lost 7 bases, with 19 bases between them. The CDR3 totals 16 residues. CDR3 in amino acids: CASSQILLIILYTQYF. The CDR3 DNA follows: TGCGCCAGCAGCCAAATACTACTGATTATTCTCTATACGCAGTATTTT.

Here the CDR3 DNA reads TGTGCCAGTAGATCTGAGGGAACGGCGCAGTATTTT. Translated, it gives CASRSEGTAQYF. This chain joins TRBV19 and TRBJ2-3; possible D gene TRBD2, 5 bases. Per germline, CDR1 LNHDA and CDR2 SQIVND (reference sequence). With 6 bases removed from V and 10 bases from J, the gap between germline ends came to 14 bases. This CDR3 region has 12 residues.

The J gene is TRBJ2-7, the V gene TRBV6-5; D call uncertain. V was cut by 6 bases and J by 1 base, with 10 bases left in between. Per germline, CDR1 MNHEY and CDR2 SVGAGI. The CDR3 is made up of 13 amino acids. CDR3 bases: TGTGCCAGCAGCCGTGGACGTTCCTACGAGCAGTACGTC. Its translation: CASSRGRSYEQYV.